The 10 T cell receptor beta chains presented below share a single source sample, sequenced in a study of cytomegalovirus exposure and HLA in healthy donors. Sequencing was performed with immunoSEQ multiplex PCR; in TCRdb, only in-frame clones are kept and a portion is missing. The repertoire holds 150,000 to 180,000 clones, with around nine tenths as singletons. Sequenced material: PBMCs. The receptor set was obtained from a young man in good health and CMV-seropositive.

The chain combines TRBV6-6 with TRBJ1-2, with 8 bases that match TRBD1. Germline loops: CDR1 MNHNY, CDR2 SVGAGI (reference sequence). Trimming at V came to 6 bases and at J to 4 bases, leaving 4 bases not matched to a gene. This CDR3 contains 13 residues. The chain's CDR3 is CASSRTGTYGYTF. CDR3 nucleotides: TGTGCCAGCAGCAGGACAGGGACCTATGGCTACACCTTC.

The DNA of the CDR3 is TGTGCCAGCAGCTCCGGAGGGGGGGAGCTGTTTTTT. This codes for CASSSGGGELFF. The genes are TRBV7-3 and TRBJ2-2; D possibly corresponds to TRBD2 (6 bases). The germline V gene has CDR1 SGHTA and CDR2 FQGTGA. CDR3 length: 12 residues. Trimming shortened V by 4 bases and J by 8 bases, and 8 bases separated the two germline ends.

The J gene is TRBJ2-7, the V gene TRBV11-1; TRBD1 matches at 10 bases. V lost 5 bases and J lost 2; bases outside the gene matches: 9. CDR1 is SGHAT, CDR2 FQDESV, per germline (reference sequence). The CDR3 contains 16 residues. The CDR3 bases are TGTGCCAGCAGCGATTCTAAAGGGACAGGGGCCTACGAGCAGTACTTC. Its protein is CASSDSKGTGAYEQYF.

CDR3 residues: CASRSWVDRSIGETQYF. The CDR3 coding sequence is TGTGCCAGCAGAAGTTGGGTTGACAGGAGCATTGGGGAGACCCAGTACTTC. V is TRBV7-9 and J is TRBJ2-5, with D possibly TRBD1 on 6 matching bases. CDR3 size: 17 residues. V was trimmed by 6 bases and J by 5 bases, leaving 25 bases between them. CDR1 is SEHNR and CDR2 is FQNEAQ in the germline V gene (reference sequence).

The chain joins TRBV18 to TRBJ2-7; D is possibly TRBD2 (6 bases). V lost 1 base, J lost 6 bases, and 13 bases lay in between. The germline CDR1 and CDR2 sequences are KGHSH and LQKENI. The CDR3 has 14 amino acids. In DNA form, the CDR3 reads TGTGCCAGCTCACCACGGGCGGGAACGGGCGAGCAGTACTTC. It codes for CASSPRAGTGEQYF.

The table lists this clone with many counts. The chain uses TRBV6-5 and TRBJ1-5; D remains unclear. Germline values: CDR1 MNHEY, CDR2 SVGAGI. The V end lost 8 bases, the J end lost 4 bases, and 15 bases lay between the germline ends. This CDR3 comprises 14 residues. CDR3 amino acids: CASQEGSTNQPQHF. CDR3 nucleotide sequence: TGTGCCAGCCAGGAGGGCAGCACTAATCAGCCCCAGCATTTT.

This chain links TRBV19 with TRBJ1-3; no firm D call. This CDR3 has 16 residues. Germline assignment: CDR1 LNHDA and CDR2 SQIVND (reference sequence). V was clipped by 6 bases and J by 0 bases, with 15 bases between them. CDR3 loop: CASSQRVLSSGNTIYF. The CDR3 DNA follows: TGTGCCAGTAGCCAAAGAGTGTTATCCTCTGGAAACACCATATATTTT. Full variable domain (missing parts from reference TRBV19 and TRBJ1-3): DGGITQSPKYLFRKEGQNVTLSCEQNLNHDAMYWYRQDPGQGLRLIYYSQIVNDFQKGDIAEGYSVSREKKESFPLTVTSAQKNPTAFYLCASSQRVLSSGNTIYFGEGSWLTVV.

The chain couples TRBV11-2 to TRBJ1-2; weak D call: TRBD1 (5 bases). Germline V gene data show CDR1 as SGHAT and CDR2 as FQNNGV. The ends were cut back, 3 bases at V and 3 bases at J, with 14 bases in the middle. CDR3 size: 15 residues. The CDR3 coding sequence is TGTGCCAGCAGCTTTTTAATAGGGGTTTACTATGGCTACACCTTC. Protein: CASSFLIGVYYGYTF.

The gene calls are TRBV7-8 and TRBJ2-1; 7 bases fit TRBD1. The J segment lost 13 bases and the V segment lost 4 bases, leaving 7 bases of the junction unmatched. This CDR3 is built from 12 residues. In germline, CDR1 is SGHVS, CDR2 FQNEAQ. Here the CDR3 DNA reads TGTGCCAGCAGCTGGACGACAGGGATCCAGTTCTTC. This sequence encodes CASSWTTGIQFF.

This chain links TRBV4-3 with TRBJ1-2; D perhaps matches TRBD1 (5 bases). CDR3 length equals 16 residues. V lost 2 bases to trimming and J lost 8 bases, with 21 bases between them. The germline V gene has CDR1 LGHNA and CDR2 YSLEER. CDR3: CASSQNIGAGPLGYTF. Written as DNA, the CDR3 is TGCGCCAGCAGCCAAAATATAGGGGCAGGGCCTCTGGGCTACACCTTC.